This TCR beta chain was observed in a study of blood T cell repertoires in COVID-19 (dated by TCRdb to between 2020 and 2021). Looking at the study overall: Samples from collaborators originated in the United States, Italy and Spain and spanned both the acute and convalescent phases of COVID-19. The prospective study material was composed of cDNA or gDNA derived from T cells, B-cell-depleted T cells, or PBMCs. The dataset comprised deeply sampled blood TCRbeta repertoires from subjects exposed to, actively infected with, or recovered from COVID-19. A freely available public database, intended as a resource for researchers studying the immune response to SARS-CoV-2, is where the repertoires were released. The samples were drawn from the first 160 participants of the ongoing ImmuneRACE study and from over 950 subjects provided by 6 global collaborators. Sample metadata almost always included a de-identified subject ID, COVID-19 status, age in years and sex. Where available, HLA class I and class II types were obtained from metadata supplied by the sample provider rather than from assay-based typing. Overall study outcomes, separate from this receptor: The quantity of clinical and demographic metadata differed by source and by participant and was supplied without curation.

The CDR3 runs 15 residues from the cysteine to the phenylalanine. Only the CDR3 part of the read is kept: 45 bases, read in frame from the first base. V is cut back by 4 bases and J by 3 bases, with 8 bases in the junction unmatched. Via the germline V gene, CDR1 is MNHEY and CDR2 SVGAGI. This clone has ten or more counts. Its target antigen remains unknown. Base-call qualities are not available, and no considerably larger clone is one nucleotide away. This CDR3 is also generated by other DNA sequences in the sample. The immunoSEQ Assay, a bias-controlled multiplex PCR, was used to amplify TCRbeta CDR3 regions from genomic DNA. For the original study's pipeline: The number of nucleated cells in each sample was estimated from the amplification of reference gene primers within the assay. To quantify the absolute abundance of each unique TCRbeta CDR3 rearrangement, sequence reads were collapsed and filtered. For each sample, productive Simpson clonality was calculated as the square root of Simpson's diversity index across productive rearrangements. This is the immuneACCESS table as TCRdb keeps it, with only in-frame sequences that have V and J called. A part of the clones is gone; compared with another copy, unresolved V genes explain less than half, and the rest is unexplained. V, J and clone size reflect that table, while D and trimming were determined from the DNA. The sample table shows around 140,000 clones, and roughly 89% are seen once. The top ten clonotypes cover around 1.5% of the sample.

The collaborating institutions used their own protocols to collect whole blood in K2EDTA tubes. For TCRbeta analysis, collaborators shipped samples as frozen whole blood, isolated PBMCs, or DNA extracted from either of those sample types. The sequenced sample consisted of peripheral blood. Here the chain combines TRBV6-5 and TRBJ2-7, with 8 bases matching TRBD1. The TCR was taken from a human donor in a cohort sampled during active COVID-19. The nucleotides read TGTGCCAGCAGTTTTGGACAGGGTGGGAGCTACGAGCAGTACTTC. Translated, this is CASSFGQGGSYEQYF.